What follows are 25 T cell receptor beta chains derived from one specimen sequenced in a study of CD8 T cells in ankylosing spondylitis. One entry per CDR3 protein results from TCRdb running MiXCR on the 5' RACE reads. Of about 250,000 distinct CDR3 sequences detected, roughly 32% appear once; the ten largest clones hold roughly 4%. Sequenced: blood, either unsorted or a sorted T cell fraction (not recorded which). The receptors derive from a male donor with ankylosing spondylitis or in good health (not recorded which).

This chain links TRBV5-6 with TRBJ2-5, with 8 bases aligning to TRBD2. This CDR3 has 18 amino acids. The germline gives CDR1 SGHDT, CDR2 YYEEEE. Trimming at V came to 4 bases and at J to 5 bases, leaving 19 bases not matched to a gene. The CDR3 loop is CASSHQGFGGAPLETQYF. In nucleotides, the CDR3 is TGTGCCAGCAGCCACCAGGGGTTCGGGGGGGCCCCGCTGGAGACCCAGTACTTC.

This chain connects TRBV7-9 to TRBJ2-5, with D maybe TRBD1 (6 bases). Germline V gene lookup returns CDR1 SEHNR and CDR2 FQNEAQ (reference sequence). CDR3 length equals 15 residues. The V end lost 3 bases, the J end lost 0 bases, and 11 bases lay between the germline ends. The CDR3 protein is CASSLGQRHQETQYF. CDR3 in DNA: TGTGCCAGCAGCTTGGGACAAAGGCACCAAGAGACCCAGTACTTC.

Only a few counts were recorded for this clonotype. This chain uses TRBV12-3 or TRBV12-4 with TRBJ2-5; D is undetermined. CDR3 length: 14 amino acids. V dropped 1 base and J dropped 7 bases, with 13 bases sitting between them. This CDR3 reads CASSLVGNVGTQYF. The CDR3 nucleotides are TGTGCCAGCAGTTTAGTCGGCAATGTGGGGACCCAGTACTTC.

This clonotype was counted between two and nine times. This chain uses TRBV20-1 with TRBJ1-1; D not certain. CDR1 is DFQATT, CDR2 SNEGSKA, per germline (reference sequence). With 2 bases removed from V and 6 bases from J, the gap between germline ends came to 7 bases. This CDR3 region has 11 residues. The CDR3 is CSARPGAEAFF. CDR3 nucleotides: TGCAGTGCTAGACCGGGAGCTGAAGCTTTCTTT.

This clonotype was found a few times. CDR3 in DNA: TGTGCCAGCAGTTTATCGATTGGAAACACCATATATTTT. Amino acids: CASSLSIGNTIYF. This chain uses TRBV27 with TRBJ1-3; D gene unclear. V was pared by 0 bases and J by 3 bases, with 3 bases between. Germline V gene lookup returns CDR1 MNHEY and CDR2 SMNVEV (reference sequence). The CDR3 covers 13 residues.

The V call is TRBV6-5, the J call TRBJ2-3; TRBD1 is a possible D gene (6 bases). V lost 2 bases and J lost 0, with 9 bases in between. The CDR3 runs 15 residues. Germline CDR1 and CDR2: MNHEY and SVGAGI. The CDR3 sequence: CASSYGTLSTDTQYF. The CDR3, as DNA: TGTGCCAGCAGTTACGGGACACTCAGCACAGATACGCAGTATTTT.

This chain joins TRBV4-1 and TRBJ2-2, with D unclear. In germline, CDR1 is MGHRA, CDR2 YSYEKL. This CDR3 region has 13 residues. The V end was cut by 8 bases, the J end by 1 base, with 8 bases between. This CDR3 is CASLTENTGELFF. The CDR3, as DNA: TGCGCCAGCCTTACTGAGAACACCGGGGAGCTGTTTTTT.

J is TRBJ2-5 and V is TRBV20-1; 9 positions match TRBD2. Losses at the gene ends were 0 bases for V and 1 base for J; bases not matched to a gene: 0. Germline lookup yields CDR1 DFQATT and CDR2 SNEGSKA (reference sequence). This CDR3 contains 14 residues. The CDR3 DNA follows: TGCAGTGCTAGAGATAGCGGGGGCCAAGAGACCCAGTACTTC. Protein: CSARDSGGQETQYF.

This chain connects TRBV4-1 to TRBJ2-1; possible D gene TRBD2, 6 bases. V lost 1 base and J 12 bases, leaving 19 bases between the germline ends. The CDR3 totals 15 residues. CDR1 MGHRA and CDR2 YSYEKL come from the germline V gene. The chain's CDR3 is CASSQGHGGSDGQFF. The DNA of the CDR3 is TGCGCCAGCAGCCAAGGACATGGGGGGAGCGATGGGCAGTTCTTC.

This clonotype was recorded a few times. The J gene is TRBJ1-1, the V gene TRBV11-2; D ambiguous. Germline-derived CDR1 and CDR2 are SGHAT and FQNNGV. The CDR3 is made up of 13 amino acids. Trimming took off 2 bases at V and 0 bases at J, with 4 bases between the two ends. The CDR3 protein is CASSLLVNTEAFF. DNA of the CDR3: TGTGCCAGCAGCTTATTAGTGAACACTGAAGCTTTCTTT.

The sample holds a few counts of this clonotype. CDR3 nucleotide sequence: TGCGCCAGCAGTACCGCACGTCACGGTGAAGCTTTCTTT. Translating it yields CASSTARHGEAFF. The V and J genes are TRBV5-1 and TRBJ1-1, with D unclear. There are 13 residues in the CDR3. Trimming pared 5 bases from V and 7 bases from J, leaving 15 bases between. The germline V gene encodes CDR1 SGHRS and CDR2 YFSETQ.

The chain links TRBV12-3 or TRBV12-4 to TRBJ1-5, with TRBD1 matching over 7 bases. V was clipped by 1 base and J by 3 bases; unmatched bases: 3. The CDR3 spans 15 residues. Here the CDR3 reads CASSLGDRDNQPQHF. In DNA, the CDR3 is TGTGCCAGCAGTTTAGGGGACAGAGACAATCAGCCCCAGCATTTT.

This clonotype occurred a few times. The genes are TRBV18 and TRBJ2-5; D gene unclear. This CDR3 has 14 amino acids. CDR1 and CDR2 (germline): KGHSH, LQKENI. Trimming pared 0 bases from V and 7 bases from J, leaving 12 bases between. The CDR3 DNA is TGTGCCAGCTCACCACCTGAGGCTGTTGGGACCCAGTACTTC. Protein: CASSPPEAVGTQYF.

A few counts support this clonotype. The chain joins TRBV30 to TRBJ2-7, with unresolved D. V dropped 5 bases and J dropped 2 bases, with 7 bases sitting between them. Germline values: CDR1 GTSNPN, CDR2 SVGIG (reference sequence). The CDR3 sequence is 11 residues long. CDR3 loop: CAWERTYEQYF. For the CDR3, the DNA is TGTGCCTGGGAGAGAACCTACGAGCAGTACTTC.

This chain links TRBV20-1 with TRBJ2-7; 12 bases match TRBD1. Germline assignment: CDR1 DFQATT and CDR2 SNEGSKA (reference sequence). The J segment lost 8 bases and the V segment lost 5 bases, leaving 10 bases of the junction unmatched. This CDR3 region has 14 residues. The CDR3 DNA reads as TGCAGTGCTCTTCCCGGGACAGGGGGCAACAAGCAGTACTTC. Its protein is CSALPGTGGNKQYF.

This clonotype has only a few counts. V usage is TRBV5-6 and J usage is TRBJ2-1; TRBD2 matches at 7 bases. The germline gives CDR1 SGHDT, CDR2 YYEEEE. J was trimmed by 3 bases and V by 1 base; bases with no gene match: 4. The CDR3 consists of 15 residues. The CDR3 sequence is CASSLFRDYYNEQFF. The CDR3 DNA sequence: TGTGCCAGCAGCTTGTTCCGGGACTACTACAATGAGCAGTTCTTC. Supplemented by reference TRBV5-6 and TRBJ2-1, the full variable domain reads DAGVTQSPTHLIKTRGQQVTLRCSPKSGHDTVSWYQQALGQGPQFIFQYYEEEERQRGNFPDRFSGHQFPNYSSELNVNALLLGDSALYLCASSLFRDYYNEQFFGPGTRLTVL.

V and J are TRBV20-1 and TRBJ2-3, with D unresolved. Germline values: CDR1 DFQATT, CDR2 SNEGSKA (reference sequence). Between the trimmed V and J ends, which lost 5 bases and 1 base, there was a span of 7 bases. The length of the CDR3 is 12 residues. The CDR3 sequence is CSASRGTDTQYF. The CDR3 nucleotides read TGCAGTGCTTCCCGGGGCACAGATACGCAGTATTTT.

This clonotype was seen only a few times. The rearrangement links TRBV6-5 to TRBJ2-3; the D gene could be TRBD1 or TRBD2 (5 bases each). V was clipped by 0 bases and J by 2 bases, with 12 bases between them. CDR1 is MNHEY, CDR2 SVGAGI, per germline. This CDR3 contains 16 residues. The CDR3 nucleotides are TGTGCCAGCAGTTACTCGACGGGACCCTACACAGATACGCAGTATTTT. This sequence encodes CASSYSTGPYTDTQYF.

As DNA, the CDR3 is TGTGCCAGCAGTTTTTCGACCCTAGATACGCAGTATTTT. Translating it yields CASSFSTLDTQYF. J is TRBJ2-3 and V is TRBV12-3 or TRBV12-4; D is ambiguous. Trimming stripped 3 bases from V and 5 bases from J, with 9 bases between. This CDR3 has 13 amino acids.

At least ten counts were recorded for this clonotype. The chain uses TRBV20-1 and TRBJ2-3, with D uncertain. The ends were cut back, 3 bases at V and 5 bases at J, with 21 bases in the middle. Germline V gene lookup returns CDR1 DFQATT and CDR2 SNEGSKA (reference sequence). The CDR3 has 16 residues. CDR3 amino acids: CSASLVGVATKDTQYF. In DNA, the CDR3 is TGCAGTGCTAGTTTAGTTGGGGTAGCAACCAAAGATACGCAGTATTTT.

The rearrangement links TRBV5-1 to TRBJ1-1; D call uncertain. This CDR3 spans 14 amino acids. Trimming removed 4 bases from V and 1 base from J, with 11 bases in between. Germline V gene lookup returns CDR1 SGHRS and CDR2 YFSETQ. The CDR3: CASSPMDANTEAFF. CDR3 in DNA: TGCGCCAGCAGCCCCATGGACGCGAACACTGAAGCTTTCTTT. Supplemented by reference TRBV5-1 and TRBJ1-1, the full variable domain reads KAGVTQTPRYLIKTRGQQVTLSCSPISGHRSVSWYQQTPGQGLQFLFEYFSETQRNKGNFPGRFSGRQFSNSRSEMNVSTLELGDSALYLCASSPMDANTEAFFGQGTRLTVV.

The chain links TRBV12-3 or TRBV12-4 to TRBJ2-1, with TRBD2 matching 9 bases. The CDR3 is 18 residues long. The J segment lost 2 bases and the V segment lost 1 base, leaving 9 bases of the junction unmatched. This CDR3 reads CASSLERGEGRAYNEQFF. DNA of the CDR3: TGTGCCAGCAGTTTAGAGCGGGGGGAGGGTCGGGCCTACAATGAGCAGTTCTTC.

This clonotype was found once. V gene TRBV29-1 combines with J gene TRBJ2-1; D gene uncertain. The CDR3 sequence is 13 residues long. V was trimmed by 6 bases and J by 5 bases, leaving 14 bases between them. The germline V gene has CDR1 SQVTM and CDR2 ANQGSEA. Here the CDR3 DNA reads TGCAGCGTACGGGTTTTGGGTGACAATGAGCAGTTCTTC. Its protein is CSVRVLGDNEQFF.

V usage is TRBV9 and J usage is TRBJ2-1; 11 positions agree with TRBD2. CDR3 size: 18 residues. The V and J ends lost 0 bases and 5 bases, in that order; junction bases with no gene match: 10. CDR1 is SGDLS, CDR2 YYNGEE, per germline. For the CDR3, the DNA is TGTGCCAGCAGCGTAGATGTAGCGGGGGGGCGATTTAACAATGAGCAGTTCTTC. The encoded protein is CASSVDVAGGRFNNEQFF.

This clonotype was seen a single time. The chain uses TRBV5-6 and TRBJ2-7; maybe TRBD1 (5 bases). CDR3 size: 16 residues. Germline assignment: CDR1 SGHDT and CDR2 YYEEEE. Trimming stripped 1 base from V and 2 bases from J, with 16 bases between. In DNA form, the CDR3 reads TGTGCCAGCAGCTTGTACGGGCAGGGTGACACCTACGAGCAGTACTTC. This translates into CASSLYGQGDTYEQYF.